The rows below give T cell receptor beta chains drawn from one sample of a study of identical twins. TCRdb re-called the 5' RACE reads through MiXCR, storing one row per CDR3 protein. The table includes some 1,600,000 distinct CDR3 sequences, less than 35% detected once. Sequencing was done on a sample of cord blood. The receptors stem from a newborn girl in good health. The CDR3 runs from the conserved cysteine through the conserved F or W. The D gene is left open where the match is weak. Clone size is given for some rows only: seen once, a few or many times, or a class if the clone is expanded.

J,D,V,size,CDR3,DNA
TRBJ1-5,NA,TRBV11-3,NA,CASSLDHHQPQHF,TGTGCCAGCAGCTTAGATCACCATCAGCCCCAGCATTTT
TRBJ2-7,NA,TRBV4-2,NA,CASSQDFLVSYEQYF,TGTGCCAGCAGCCAAGATTTTCTGGTCTCCTACGAGCAGTACTTC
TRBJ2-5,TRBD2,TRBV6-5,once,CAGIGQGLKSQETQYF,TGTGCTGGCATTGGCCAGGGACTAAAGAGCCAAGAGACCCAGTACTTC
TRBJ1-5,NA,TRBV2,many,CASSLEYSNQPQHF,TGTGCCAGCAGCCTGGAGTATAGCAATCAGCCCCAGCATTTT
TRBJ2-3,NA,TRBV9,many,CASSVEAQVGDTQYF,TGTGCCAGCAGCGTAGAGGCGCAGGTTGGAGATACGCAGTATTTT
TRBJ1-4,TRBD1,TRBV20-1,NA,CSARYRGSEKLFF,TGCAGTGCTAGATACAGGGGGAGCGAAAAACTGTTTTTT
TRBJ2-7,TRBD1,TRBV6-6,many,CASSYSTGGEQYF,TGTGCCAGCAGTTACTCGACAGGGGGCGAGCAGTACTTC
TRBJ2-1,NA,TRBV4-2,NA,CASSRAGPSTGEQFF,TGTGCCAGCAGCCGAGCGGGTCCCTCCACGGGCGAGCAGTTCTTC
TRBJ2-4,NA,TRBV28,NA,CASTVTGLGIQYF,TGTGCCAGCACCGTAACAGGGTTGGGCATTCAGTACTTC
TRBJ2-3,NA,TRBV28,NA,CASSFGRRGTQYF,TGTGCCAGCAGTTTCGGACGCCGTGGGACGCAGTATTTT
TRBJ2-6,NA,TRBV28,NA,CASSLNPGAGANVLTF,TGTGCCAGCAGTTTAAATCCGGGAGCTGGGGCCAACGTCCTGACTTTC
TRBJ1-1,TRBD1,TRBV12-3/TRBV12-4,NA,CASSFPRGGTEAFF,TGTGCCAGCAGTTTTCCCAGGGGGGGCACTGAAGCTTTCTTT
TRBJ2-1,NA,TRBV28,NA,CAGSALPYNEQFF,TGTGCCGGCAGCGCACTCCCTTACAATGAGCAGTTCTTC
TRBJ1-2,TRBD1,TRBV6-1,NA,CAGSSHRGVSYGYTF,TGTGCCGGCAGTTCACACAGGGGAGTTAGCTATGGCTACACCTTC
TRBJ1-2,TRBD1,TRBV10-3,many,CAISQTGVRNYGYTF,TGTGCCATCAGCCAGACAGGGGTCAGGAACTATGGCTACACCTTC
TRBJ2-1,TRBD2,TRBV27,NA,CASSKTLIAGDFHNEQFF,TGTGCCAGCAGCAAGACATTAATAGCGGGAGACTTCCACAATGAGCAGTTCTTC
TRBJ1-2,TRBD1,TRBV6-1,NA,CASSETGVDGYTF,TGTGCCAGCAGTGAAACAGGGGTGGATGGCTACACCTTC
TRBJ2-3,TRBD2,TRBV12-3/TRBV12-4,NA,CASSPISGRTIDTQYF,TGTGCCAGCAGTCCAATTAGCGGGAGAACTATAGATACGCAGTATTTT
TRBJ1-2,TRBD1,TRBV6-1,NA,CASSEAGRTGGYYGYTF,TGTGCCAGCAGTGAAGCTGGAAGGACAGGGGGCTACTATGGCTACACCTTC
TRBJ1-2,NA,TRBV12-3/TRBV12-4,NA,CASSFALHGYTF,TGTGCCAGCAGTTTCGCCTTACATGGCTACACCTTC
TRBJ1-1,TRBD1,TRBV15,NA,CATSRGQGGITEAFF,TGTGCCACCAGCAGAGGACAGGGCGGTATCACTGAAGCTTTCTTT
TRBJ2-3,NA,TRBV25-1,few,CASSETGKRKQYF,TGTGCCAGCAGTGAAACCGGGAAGAGAAAGCAGTATTTT
TRBJ2-5,NA,TRBV29-1,NA,CSVPTGQGTRYF,TGCAGCGTTCCTACCGGTCAGGGGACCCGGTACTTC
TRBJ1-6,NA,TRBV3-1,NA,CASKASSQANSPLHF,TGTGCCAGCAAGGCCTCGAGTCAGGCCAATTCACCCCTCCACTTT